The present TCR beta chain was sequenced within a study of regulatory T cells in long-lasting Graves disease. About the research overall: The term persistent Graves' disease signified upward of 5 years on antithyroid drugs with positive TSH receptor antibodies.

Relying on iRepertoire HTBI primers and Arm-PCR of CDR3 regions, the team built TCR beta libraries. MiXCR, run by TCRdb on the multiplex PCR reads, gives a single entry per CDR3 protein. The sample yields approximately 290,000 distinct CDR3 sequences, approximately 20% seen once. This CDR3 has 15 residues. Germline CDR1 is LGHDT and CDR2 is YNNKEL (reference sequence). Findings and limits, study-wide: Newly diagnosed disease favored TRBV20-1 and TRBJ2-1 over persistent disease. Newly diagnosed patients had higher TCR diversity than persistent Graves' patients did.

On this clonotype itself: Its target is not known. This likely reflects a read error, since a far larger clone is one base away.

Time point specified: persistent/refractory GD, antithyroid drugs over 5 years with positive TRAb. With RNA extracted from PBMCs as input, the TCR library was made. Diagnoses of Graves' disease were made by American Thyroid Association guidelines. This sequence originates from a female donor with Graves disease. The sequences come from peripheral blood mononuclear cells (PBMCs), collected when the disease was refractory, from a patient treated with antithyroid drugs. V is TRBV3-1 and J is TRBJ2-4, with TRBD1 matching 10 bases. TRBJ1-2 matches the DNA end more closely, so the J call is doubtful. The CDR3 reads CASSQGTGGSYSYTF. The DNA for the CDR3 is TGTGCCAGCAGCCAAGGGACAGGGGGGTCCTATAGCTACACCTTC.